This T cell receptor (beta chain) was sequenced during a study of T cell responses to AZD1222 COVID-19 vaccine (dated by TCRdb to the early 2020s). As for the study more broadly: Because spike-specific TCR depth and breadth did not differ between the two schedules, AZD1222 recipients who got a second dose at roughly 4 weeks were pooled with those who got a second dose at roughly 12 weeks. TCR sequencing covered 230 or so trial participants: some 210 given two doses of AZD1222 and around 25 given two doses of MenACWY control vaccine. Enrollment into the trials was organized by age into subgroups of 18-55, 56-69 and 70-plus years, and those subgroups contained about 150, 27 and 61 TCR-sequenced participants, respectively.

About this clone: Its antigen is currently not known. Base qualities are not at hand, and no much larger clone is one base apart.

The label giving this sample's time point can be read as: baseline before first vaccination. Vaccinee samples came from UK trials COV001 and COV002, including a single-blind randomized controlled phase 2/3 trial of AZD1222 (ChAdOx1 nCoV-19) in healthy adults. For TCRbeta chain sequencing, PBMC samples were collected from trial participants at day 0 and at day 28 after the second dose. General conclusions and limits of the study: Participants were mostly white British and included more females than males, and it was suggested by the authors that clonal diversity may have been underestimated. Because no day 14 peak-response samples were available, repertoires were characterized only after the peak T cell response. The whole spike protein was spanned by vaccine-associated CD4 TCRs, and dominant responses were seen in regions 160-218 and 743-854. Reportedly, almost half of the unique spike-specific TCRs recognized epitopes lying outside the regions that are mutated in the B.1.351 and B.1.1.7 variants. A significant rise in spike-specific TCR breadth and depth was observed after two AZD1222 doses relative to day 0 and relative to MenACWY recipients. The 56-69-year group was small, and its depth increase did not reach significance, likely because of low power. Conclusions about previously exposed vaccinees were limited because only five to seven AZD1222 recipients were SARS-CoV-2 seropositive at baseline.

The CDR3 regions of human TCRbeta chains were analyzed by immunosequencing. The authors' analysis ran thus. Repertoire TCRs were matched against a reference library of SARS-CoV-2-specific TCRs generated with the MIRA antigen-specificity platform. Breadth was defined as the fraction of unique TCRs that were SARS-CoV-2-associated, and depth was defined as the fraction of total T cells that were SARS-CoV-2-associated. Using the MIRA data, every spike-specific TCR was mapped to the spike region that the TCR reacted to and assigned to either a CD4 or a CD8 class. Log10-transformed breadth and depth values were compared by one-way ANOVA with Sidak's multiple comparisons tests. TCRdb took over this immuneACCESS table, retaining in-frame rearrangements with V and J assigned. Such tables are incomplete; in checked studies, under half of the missing clones stem from an unresolved V gene, and the remainder is unexplained. The V and J calls and the clone size are those of that table, but D and trimming were determined from the DNA. A total of about 160,000 clones appear in this sample, 88% of them only once. The top ten hold 5.5% of the sample.

The sample consisted of peripheral blood, taken on day 0 of AZD1222 vaccination. The origin of this receptor is an adult in good health.

Here the CDR3 is given as CAWSGNVDRNEKLFF. The nucleotide sequence is TGTGCCTGGAGTGGAAACGTGGACCGAAATGAAAAACTGTTTTTT. Here the chain combines TRBV30 and TRBJ1-4; the D gene remains uncertain. The CDR3 starts with the cysteine, ends with the phenylalanine, and has 15 residues. Just the 45-base CDR3 DNA is kept, in frame starting at base 1. V sheds 1 base and J sheds 5 bases, leaving 14 bases between their ends. The germline V gene encodes CDR1 GTSNPN and CDR2 SVGIG (reference sequence).